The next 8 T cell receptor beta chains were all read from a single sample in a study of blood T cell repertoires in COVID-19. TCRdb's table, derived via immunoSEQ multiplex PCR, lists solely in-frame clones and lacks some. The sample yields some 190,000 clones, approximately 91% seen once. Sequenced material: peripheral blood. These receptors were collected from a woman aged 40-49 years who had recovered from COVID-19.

DNA of the CDR3: TGTGCCAGCAGTAGCACAGGGGGAACTAACTATGGCTACACCTTC. Its protein is CASSSTGGTNYGYTF. This chain connects TRBV28 to TRBJ1-2; 8 nucleotides match TRBD1. The CDR3 loop spans 15 amino acids. The V segment lost 5 bases and the J segment 0 bases; nucleotides outside the gene matches: 5. From germline, CDR1 is MDHEN and CDR2 SYDVKM.

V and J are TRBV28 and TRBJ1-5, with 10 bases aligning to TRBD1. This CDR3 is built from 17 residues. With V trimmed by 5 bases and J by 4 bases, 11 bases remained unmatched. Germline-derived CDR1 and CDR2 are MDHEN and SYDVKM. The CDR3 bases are TGTGCCAGCAGTGTTAGGTGGACAGGGGGTCCGAATCAGCCCCAGCATTTT. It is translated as CASSVRWTGGPNQPQHF.

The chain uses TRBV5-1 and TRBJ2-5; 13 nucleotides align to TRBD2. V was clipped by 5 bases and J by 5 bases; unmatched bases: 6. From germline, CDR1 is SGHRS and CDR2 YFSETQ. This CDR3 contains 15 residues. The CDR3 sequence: CASSPRTSGSETQYF. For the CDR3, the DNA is TGCGCCAGCAGTCCTCGGACTAGCGGGAGCGAGACCCAGTACTTC.

The CDR3 loop is CAWSAQGQVSAFF. CDR3 bases: TGTGCCTGGAGTGCGCAGGGTCAAGTGTCTGCTTTCTTT. V usage is TRBV30 and J usage is TRBJ1-1; tentatively, D is TRBD1 (5 bases). V gave up 1 base and J gave up 11 bases, with 17 bases separating them. Germline loops: CDR1 GTSNPN, CDR2 SVGIG (reference sequence). The CDR3 totals 13 residues.

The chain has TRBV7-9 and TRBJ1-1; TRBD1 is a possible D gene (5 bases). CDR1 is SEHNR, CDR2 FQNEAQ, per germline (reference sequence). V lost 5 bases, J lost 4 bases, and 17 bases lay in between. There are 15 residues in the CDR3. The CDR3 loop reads CASSDALQGVTEAFF. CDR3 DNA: TGTGCCAGCAGCGACGCGCTACAAGGGGTCACTGAAGCTTTCTTT.

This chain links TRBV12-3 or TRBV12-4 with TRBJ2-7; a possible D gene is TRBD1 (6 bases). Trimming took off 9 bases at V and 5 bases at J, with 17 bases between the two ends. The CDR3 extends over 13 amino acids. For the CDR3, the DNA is TGTGCCAGTACGACAGGTCCCTCGGACGAGCAGTACTTC. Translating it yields CASTTGPSDEQYF.

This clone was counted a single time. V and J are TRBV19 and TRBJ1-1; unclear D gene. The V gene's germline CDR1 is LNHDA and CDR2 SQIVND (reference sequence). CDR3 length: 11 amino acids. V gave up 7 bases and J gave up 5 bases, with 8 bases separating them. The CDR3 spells CASTEGTEAFF. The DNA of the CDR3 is TGTGCCAGTACCGAGGGTACTGAAGCTTTCTTT.

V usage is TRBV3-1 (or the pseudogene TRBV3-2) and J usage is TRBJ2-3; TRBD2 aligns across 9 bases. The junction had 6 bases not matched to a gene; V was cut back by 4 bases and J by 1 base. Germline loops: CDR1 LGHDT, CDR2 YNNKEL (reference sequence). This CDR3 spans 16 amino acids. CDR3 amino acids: CASSLSGSARTDTQYF. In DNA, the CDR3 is TGTGCCAGCAGCCTTAGCGGGAGCGCCCGCACAGATACGCAGTATTTT.